This T cell receptor (beta chain) was documented in a study of human T cells and chemical hapten exposure. The time point: pre-sensitization, week 0. Treatment here: therapeutic diphenylcyclopropenone sensitization with weekly scalp DPC. This clonotype was counted a few times. Individual cDNA molecules in this library carried unique molecular identifiers. Source study methods: The median was roughly 100,000 TCRs per sample, ranging roughly 23,224 to 690,600. Each CDR3 protein gets one entry after TCRdb re-called the RACE reads with MiXCR. TCRdb's processing, not the authors' own work, is the source of the V and J calls. Of 150,000 to 200,000 distinct CDR3 sequences listed, almost 30% are singletons. CDR1 and CDR2 (germline): ENHRY, SYGVKD. J lost 5 bases, V lost 3 bases, and 9 bases had no gene match. This CDR3 contains 15 residues.

This TCR derives from a woman between 25 and 40 years old with alopecia areata. Some clones in this sample may be carry-over from other donors' samples. The chain combines TRBV10-3 with TRBJ2-7; 8 nucleotides line up with TRBD1. The sequencing here drew on whole blood, taken in connection with sensitization to the hapten diphenylcyclopropenone (DPC). The CDR3 is CAISEPTGGSDEQYF. The CDR3 bases are TGTGCCATCAGTGAACCAACAGGGGGTTCGGACGAGCAGTACTTC.